The 21 T cell receptor beta chains in this list originate from one sample, sequenced in a study of blood T cells in healthy people across ages. A second PCR of 7 to 11 cycles used a sample-barcoded 5' primer and a J-beta primer mix. TCRdb reprocessed the 5' RACE reads via MiXCR and lists one record per CDR3 protein. The sample holds over 500,000 distinct CDR3 sequences, 45% to 60% seen once. Sequencing was carried out using blood. The source is a woman older than 75 in good health.

About this clonotype: This could be a read error, since a much larger clone is one nucleotide away. The genes are TRBV16 and TRBJ2-4; D tentatively fits TRBD1 or TRBD2 (5 bases each). The CDR3 has 17 amino acids. Germline values: CDR1 KGHSY, CDR2 FQNENV. CDR3 nucleotides: TGTACCAGCAGCCAGCAGCAGGGACGTCTAGCCAAAAACATTCAGTACTTC. This translates into CTSSQQQGRLAKNIQYF.

The gene calls are TRBV20-1 and TRBJ1-1; a weak D match, TRBD1 (6 bases). The CDR3 runs 14 residues. Germline V gene data show CDR1 as DFQATT and CDR2 as SNEGSKA (reference sequence). The V gene lost 3 bases and the J gene lost 3 bases, with 14 bases spanning the gap. The CDR3 DNA follows: TGCAGTGCTAGTGATGGGGGGCGAGACACTGAAGCTTTCTTT. It yields the protein CSASDGGRDTEAFF.

V usage is TRBV19 and J usage is TRBJ2-3; D is ambiguous. CDR3 length equals 12 residues. Trimming stripped 5 bases from V and 6 bases from J, with 9 bases between. Looked up from germline, CDR1 is LNHDA and CDR2 is SQIVND (reference sequence). The CDR3 coding sequence is TGTGCCAGTAGTGCCACCCGGGATACGCAGTATTTT. This translates into CASSATRDTQYF.

This clonotype was seen repeatedly, ten times or more. This chain links TRBV20-1 with TRBJ2-3; no firm D call. The CDR3 has 12 residues. Looked up from germline, CDR1 is DFQATT and CDR2 is SNEGSKA (reference sequence). V shed 6 bases and J shed 4 bases, with 11 bases lying between them. The CDR3 sequence is CSAPVGSDTQYF. CDR3 DNA: TGCAGTGCCCCCGTAGGGTCAGATACGCAGTATTTT.

This chain's CDR3 is CSVELAEDYNEQFF. CDR3 sequence (DNA): TGCAGCGTTGAGTTAGCGGAAGACTACAATGAGCAGTTCTTC. This chain connects TRBV29-1 to TRBJ2-1, with D tentatively TRBD2 (6 bases). The CDR3 has 14 amino acids. V lost 3 bases and J 3 bases, leaving 12 bases between the germline ends. Germline V CDR1 and CDR2: SQVTM, ANQGSEA.

As to this clonotype: It may be a read error: a sequence one base away is much more abundant. V is TRBV4-2 and J is TRBJ2-5; 8 bases agree with TRBD2. The assigned J gene may be wrong: the sequence end matches TRBJ2-1 better. The CDR3 totals 16 residues. The germline V gene has CDR1 LGHNA and CDR2 YNFKEQ. The CDR3 protein is CASSQGGGGLQETQFF. The CDR3 DNA reads TGTGCCAGCAGCCAAGGTGGCGGGGGGCTTCAAGAGACCCAGTTCTTC.

Turning to this clonotype: A single base separates this from a much larger clone, so it may be a read error. V usage is TRBV5-1 and J usage is TRBJ2-5; tentative D call: TRBD2 (6 bases). CDR1 and CDR2 from the germline V gene are SGHRS and YFSETQ. The CDR3 spans 14 residues. Trimming left V 4 bases short and J 3 bases short, with 13 bases between. Here the CDR3 DNA reads TGCGCCAGCAGCAGGAGGGCTACCAAAGAGACCCAGTACTTC. Its protein is CASSRRATKETQYF.

The genes are TRBV7-8 and TRBJ2-4, with D tentatively TRBD1 (5 bases). The J call may be mistaken, given a closer DNA end match to TRBJ2-7. CDR3 length: 16 amino acids. The V gene's germline CDR1 is SGHVS and CDR2 FQNEAQ. The chain's CDR3 is CASSLKRRSGSHEQYF. Here the CDR3 DNA reads TGTGCCAGCAGCTTAAAACGGCGCTCAGGGTCCCACGAGCAGTACTTC.

Regarding this clonotype: A junction end diverges from the germline sequence, so it may reflect a read error. This chain joins TRBV6-5 and TRBJ2-1; D might be TRBD2 (5 bases). Per the germline V gene, CDR1 is MNHEY and CDR2 is SVGAGI. This CDR3 comprises 13 residues. The CDR3 region is CASSDSIANEQFF. CDR3 nucleotide sequence: TGTGCCAGCAGTGACTCGATAGCGAATGAGCAGTTCTTC.

With regard to this clonotype: A much larger clone is a single base away; this may be a read error. The chain combines TRBV6-5 with TRBJ1-1; D is possibly TRBD1 (5 bases). Germline V gene lookup returns CDR1 MNHEY and CDR2 SVGAGI. V shed 4 bases and J shed 4 bases, with 16 bases lying between them. The CDR3 totals 15 residues. CDR3 region: CASSCLGGTSTEAFF. CDR3 nucleotides: TGTGCCAGCAGTTGCCTGGGGGGGACGAGCACTGAAGCTTTCTTT.

In nucleotides, the CDR3 is TGTGCCAGCAGCGGCCAGGGCTTGACGAGCTCGGGGGCCAACGTCCTGACTTTC. Its translation is CASSGQGLTSSGANVLTF. This rearrangement joins TRBV9 to TRBJ2-6, with D tentatively TRBD1 (5 bases). Looked up from germline, CDR1 is SGDLS and CDR2 is YYNGEE. Trimming cost V 3 bases and J 4 bases, with 20 bases left between them. The CDR3 has 18 residues.

This clonotype was counted a few times. This may come from a read error, since a much larger clone is one base off. This chain links TRBV6-6 with TRBJ1-2, with D unresolved. Looked up from germline, CDR1 is MNHNY and CDR2 is SVGAGI (reference sequence). This CDR3 has 14 amino acids. V was clipped by 5 bases and J by 4 bases, with 14 bases between them. The CDR3 loop is CASSVAGGGYGYTF. The DNA of the CDR3 is TGTGCCAGCAGTGTGGCAGGAGGTGGCTATGGCTACACCTTC.

The table lists this clonotype with a few counts. This chain connects TRBV10-1 to TRBJ2-2; unclear D gene. V was shortened by 6 bases and J by 6 bases, with 14 bases between the two germline ends. Germline V gene sequence: CDR1 WNHNN, CDR2 SYGVQD (reference sequence). This CDR3 comprises 14 residues. CDR3 amino acids: CASRSRVGAGELFF. CDR3 in DNA: TGCGCCAGCAGGTCCCGGGTGGGTGCCGGGGAGCTGTTTTTT.

The chain has TRBV29-1 and TRBJ2-7, with 7 bases that match TRBD2. The germline V gene has CDR1 SQVTM and CDR2 ANQGSEA. The CDR3 has 13 residues. V was clipped by 2 bases and J by 1 base; unmatched bases: 2. CDR3 protein: CSVEREGSYEQYF. The CDR3 nucleotides are TGCAGCGTTGAAAGGGAGGGTTCCTACGAGCAGTACTTC.

Details on this clonotype: This sequence may be a read error, since a much larger clone differs from it by one base. The chain links TRBV5-5 to TRBJ2-1; perhaps TRBD1 as D (6 bases). The CDR3 consists of 14 residues. Germline V lookup: CDR1 SGHKS, CDR2 YYEKEE (reference sequence). The CDR3 loop is CASSYRVSYKEQFF. Here the CDR3 DNA reads TGTGCCAGCTCGTACAGGGTCTCCTACAAGGAGCAGTTCTTC.

The J gene is TRBJ2-7, the V gene TRBV12-5, with a weak D call TRBD2 (6 bases). The CDR3 runs to 16 residues. Germline assignment: CDR1 LGHNT and CDR2 FRNRAP. V was trimmed by 0 bases and J by 1 base, leaving 13 bases between them. The CDR3 loop reads CASGLVRGIGSYEQYF. CDR3 nucleotides: TGTGCTAGTGGTTTGGTACGCGGGATCGGGTCCTACGAGCAGTACTTC.

The gene calls are TRBV18 and TRBJ2-3; 9 bases match TRBD1. The trim removed 2 bases at V and 0 bases at J, leaving 3 bases unmatched. The CDR3 consists of 16 residues. Germline loops: CDR1 KGHSH, CDR2 LQKENI. CDR3 bases: TGTGCCAGCTCACCAGACAGGGGGTCTAGCACAGATACGCAGTATTTT. Encoded protein: CASSPDRGSSTDTQYF.

This clonotype was detected many times. V gene TRBV2 combines with J gene TRBJ2-1; D is undetermined. The germline V and J ends were trimmed by 2 bases and 5 bases, with 10 bases remaining between them. CDR3 length: 14 residues. The germline V gene has CDR1 SNHLY and CDR2 FYNNEI. For the CDR3, the DNA is TGTGCCAGCAGTGAACTCGGCCAAGACAATGAGCAGTTCTTC. Translated, it gives CASSELGQDNEQFF.

This chain connects TRBV3-1 to TRBJ2-7; 7 bases agree with TRBD1. The CDR3 covers 15 residues. V gave up 4 bases and J gave up 1 base; unmatched junction bases: 7. The germline gives CDR1 LGHDT, CDR2 YNNKEL (reference sequence). CDR3 nucleotides: TGTGCCAGCAGCCTAGTCCCGGGACAGTCCTACGAGCAGTACTTC. It translates to CASSLVPGQSYEQYF.

V and J are TRBV30 and TRBJ2-2; D is unresolved. Germline V lookup: CDR1 GTSNPN, CDR2 SVGIG (reference sequence). The CDR3 covers 13 residues. Trimming removed 0 bases at V and 4 bases at J, with 6 bases between. The CDR3 reads CAWSVRSTGELFF. The CDR3 DNA is TGTGCCTGGAGTGTAAGGTCCACCGGGGAGCTGTTTTTT.

This clonotype was recorded many times. The chain has TRBV29-1 and TRBJ1-1; 8 bases align to TRBD1. The CDR3 loop spans 14 amino acids. J was trimmed by 10 bases and V by 3 bases; bases with no gene match: 13. Germline V gene lookup returns CDR1 SQVTM and CDR2 ANQGSEA. This chain's CDR3 is CSVDQGAPGGLAFF. CDR3 sequence (DNA): TGCAGCGTTGACCAGGGGGCGCCCGGTGGTTTAGCTTTCTTT.